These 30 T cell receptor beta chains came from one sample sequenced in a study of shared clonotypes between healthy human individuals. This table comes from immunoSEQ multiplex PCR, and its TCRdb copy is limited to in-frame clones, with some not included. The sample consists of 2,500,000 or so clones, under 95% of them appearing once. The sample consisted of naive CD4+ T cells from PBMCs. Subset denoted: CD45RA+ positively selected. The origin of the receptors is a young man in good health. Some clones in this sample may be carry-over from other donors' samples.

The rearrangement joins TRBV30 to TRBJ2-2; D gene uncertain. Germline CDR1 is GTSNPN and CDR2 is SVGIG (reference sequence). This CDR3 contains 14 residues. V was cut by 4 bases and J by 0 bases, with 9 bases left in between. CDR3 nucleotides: TGTGCCTGGAAATCTGATTCGAACACCGGGGAGCTGTTTTTT. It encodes CAWKSDSNTGELFF.

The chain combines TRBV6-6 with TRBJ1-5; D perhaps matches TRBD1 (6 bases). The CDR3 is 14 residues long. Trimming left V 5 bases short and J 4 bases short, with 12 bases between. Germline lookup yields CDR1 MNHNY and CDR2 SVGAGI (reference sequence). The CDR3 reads CASSQQGENQPQHF. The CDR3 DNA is TGTGCCAGCAGTCAACAGGGCGAGAATCAGCCCCAGCATTTT.

Here the CDR3 reads CAWSVTSGHYNEQFF. The CDR3 coding sequence is TGTGCCTGGAGCGTGACTAGCGGACACTACAATGAGCAGTTCTTC. The chain uses TRBV30 and TRBJ2-1; 9 bases are shared with TRBD2. There are 15 residues in the CDR3. Germline V gives CDR1 GTSNPN, CDR2 SVGIG (reference sequence). J gave up 3 bases and V 3 bases, and 6 bases lay outside the gene matches.

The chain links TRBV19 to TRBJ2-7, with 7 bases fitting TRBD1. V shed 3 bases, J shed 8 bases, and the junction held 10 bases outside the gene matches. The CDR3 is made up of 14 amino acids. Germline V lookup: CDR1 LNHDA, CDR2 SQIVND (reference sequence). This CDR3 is CASSIQGDPVKQYF. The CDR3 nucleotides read TGTGCCAGTAGTATCCAGGGGGACCCCGTCAAGCAGTACTTC.

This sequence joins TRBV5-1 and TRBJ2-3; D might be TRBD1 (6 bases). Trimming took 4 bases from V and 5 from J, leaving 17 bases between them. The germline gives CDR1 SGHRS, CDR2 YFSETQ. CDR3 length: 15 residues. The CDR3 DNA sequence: TGCGCCAGCAGCCGGGCGTGGGGGCCTGGAGATACGCAGTATTTT. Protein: CASSRAWGPGDTQYF. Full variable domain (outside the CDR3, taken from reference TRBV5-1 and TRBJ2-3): KAGVTQTPRYLIKTRGQQVTLSCSPISGHRSVSWYQQTPGQGLQFLFEYFSETQRNKGNFPGRFSGRQFSNSRSEMNVSTLELGDSALYLCASSRAWGPGDTQYFGPGTRLTVL.

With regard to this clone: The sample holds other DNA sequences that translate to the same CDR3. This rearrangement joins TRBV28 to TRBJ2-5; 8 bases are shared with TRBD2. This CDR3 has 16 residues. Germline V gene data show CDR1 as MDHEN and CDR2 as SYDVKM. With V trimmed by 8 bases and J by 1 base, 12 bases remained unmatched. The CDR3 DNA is TGTGCCAGCTCCCTAGGCCTGGCGGGAGGCCAAGAGACCCAGTACTTC. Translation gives CASSLGLAGGQETQYF.

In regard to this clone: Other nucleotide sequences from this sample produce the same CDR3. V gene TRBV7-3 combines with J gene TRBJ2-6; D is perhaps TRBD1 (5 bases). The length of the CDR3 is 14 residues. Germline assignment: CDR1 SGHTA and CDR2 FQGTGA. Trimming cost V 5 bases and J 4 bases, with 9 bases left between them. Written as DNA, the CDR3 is TGTGCCAGCAGCCGGACAAGCGGGGCCAACGTCCTGACTTTC. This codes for CASSRTSGANVLTF. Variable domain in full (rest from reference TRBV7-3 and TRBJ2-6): GAGVSQTPSNKVTEKGKYVELRCDPISGHTALYWYRQSLGQGPEFLIYFQGTGAADDSGLPNDRFFAVRPEGSVSTLKIQRTERGDSAVYLCASSRTSGANVLTFGAGSRLTVL.

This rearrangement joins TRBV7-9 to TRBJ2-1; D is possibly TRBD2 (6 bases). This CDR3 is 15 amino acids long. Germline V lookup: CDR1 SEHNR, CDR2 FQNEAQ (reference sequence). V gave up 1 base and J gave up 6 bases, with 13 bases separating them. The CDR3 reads CASSLVTPGVNEQFF. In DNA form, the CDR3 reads TGTGCCAGCAGCTTAGTAACACCGGGGGTCAATGAGCAGTTCTTC.

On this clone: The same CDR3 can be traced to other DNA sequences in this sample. In DNA form, the CDR3 reads TGTGCCAGCAGTACCGTAACCTACGAGCAGTACTTC. It translates to CASSTVTYEQYF. The J gene is TRBJ2-7, the V gene TRBV28, with no clear D. Trimming took 5 bases from V and 2 from J, leaving 7 bases between them. The CDR3 loop spans 12 amino acids. The germline CDR1 and CDR2 sequences are MDHEN and SYDVKM.

The CDR3 nucleotides read TGTGCCAGCAGTTTATTACCCCGCCTCTATGGCTACACCTTC. This translates into CASSLLPRLYGYTF. The V and J genes are TRBV28 and TRBJ1-2; D is undetermined. Trimming left V 1 base short and J 4 bases short, with 10 bases between. From germline, CDR1 is MDHEN and CDR2 SYDVKM. This CDR3 contains 14 residues.

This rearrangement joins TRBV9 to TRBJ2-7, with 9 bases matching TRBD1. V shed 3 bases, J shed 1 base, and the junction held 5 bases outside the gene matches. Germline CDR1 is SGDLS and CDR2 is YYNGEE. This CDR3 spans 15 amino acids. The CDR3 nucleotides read TGTGCCAGCAGCGGGGGGACAGGGTGGTCCTACGAGCAGTACTTC. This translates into CASSGGTGWSYEQYF.

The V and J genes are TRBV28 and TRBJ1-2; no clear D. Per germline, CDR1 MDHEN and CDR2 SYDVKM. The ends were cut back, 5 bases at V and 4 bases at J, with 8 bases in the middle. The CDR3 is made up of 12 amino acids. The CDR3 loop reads CASSESSYGYTF. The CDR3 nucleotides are TGTGCCAGCAGTGAATCCTCCTATGGCTACACCTTC.

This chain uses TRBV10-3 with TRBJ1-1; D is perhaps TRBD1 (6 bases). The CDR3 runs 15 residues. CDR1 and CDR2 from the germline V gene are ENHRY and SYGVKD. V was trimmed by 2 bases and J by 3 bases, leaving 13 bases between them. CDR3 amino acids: CAISEPHQGYTEAFF. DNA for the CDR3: TGTGCCATCAGTGAGCCCCACCAGGGGTACACTGAAGCTTTCTTT.

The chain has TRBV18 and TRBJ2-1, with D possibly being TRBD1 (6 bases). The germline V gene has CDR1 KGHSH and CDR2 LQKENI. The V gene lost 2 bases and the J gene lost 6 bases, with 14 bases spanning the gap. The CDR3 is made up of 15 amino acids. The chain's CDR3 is CASSPVGQSGNEQFF. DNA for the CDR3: TGTGCCAGCTCACCAGTCGGACAGTCGGGCAATGAGCAGTTCTTC.

The CDR3 nucleotides are TGTGCCAGCAGTGACTCAGGGGGCGAGCAGTACTTC. Protein sequence: CASSDSGGEQYF. The chain links TRBV2 to TRBJ2-7; 7 bases match TRBD1. CDR3 size: 12 residues. Per the germline V gene, CDR1 is SNHLY and CDR2 is FYNNEI. J gave up 6 bases and V 3 bases, and 2 bases lay outside the gene matches.

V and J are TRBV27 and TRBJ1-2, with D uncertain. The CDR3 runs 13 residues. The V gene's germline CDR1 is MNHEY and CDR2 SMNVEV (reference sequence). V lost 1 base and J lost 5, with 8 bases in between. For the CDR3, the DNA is TGTGCCAGCAGTTTATATGGAACTTATGGCTACACCTTC. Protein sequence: CASSLYGTYGYTF.

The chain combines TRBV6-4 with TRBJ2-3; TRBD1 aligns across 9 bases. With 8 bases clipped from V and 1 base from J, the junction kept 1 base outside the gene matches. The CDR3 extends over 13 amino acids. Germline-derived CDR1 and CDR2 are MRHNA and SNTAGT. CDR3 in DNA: TGTGCCAGCCGGGACAGGGGCACAGATACGCAGTATTTT. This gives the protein CASRDRGTDTQYF.

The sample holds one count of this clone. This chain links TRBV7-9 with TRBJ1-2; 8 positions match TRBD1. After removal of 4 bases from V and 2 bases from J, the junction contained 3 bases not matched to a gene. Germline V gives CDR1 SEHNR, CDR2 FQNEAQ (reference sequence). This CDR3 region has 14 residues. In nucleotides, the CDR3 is TGTGCCAGCAGCTCACAGGGGGTAAACTATGGCTACACCTTC. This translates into CASSSQGVNYGYTF. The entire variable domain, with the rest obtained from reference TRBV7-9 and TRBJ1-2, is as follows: DTGVSQNPRHKITKRGQNVTFRCDPISEHNRLYWYRQTLGQGPEFLTYFQNEAQLEKSRLLSDRFSAERPKGSFSTLEIQRTEQGDSAMYLCASSSQGVNYGYTFGSGTRLTVV.

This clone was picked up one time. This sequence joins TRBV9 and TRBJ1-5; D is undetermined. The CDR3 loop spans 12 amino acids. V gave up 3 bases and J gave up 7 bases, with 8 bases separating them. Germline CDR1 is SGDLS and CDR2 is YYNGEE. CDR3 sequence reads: CASSGPVQPQHF. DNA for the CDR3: TGTGCCAGCAGCGGACCCGTACAGCCCCAGCATTTT.

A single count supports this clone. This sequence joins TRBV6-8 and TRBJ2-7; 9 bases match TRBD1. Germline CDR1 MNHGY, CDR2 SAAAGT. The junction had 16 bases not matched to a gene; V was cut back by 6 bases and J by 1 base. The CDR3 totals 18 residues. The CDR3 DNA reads TGTGCCAGCAGACCGGGACAGGGAACCCTTTCGGAATCCTACGAGCAGTACTTC. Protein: CASRPGQGTLSESYEQYF.

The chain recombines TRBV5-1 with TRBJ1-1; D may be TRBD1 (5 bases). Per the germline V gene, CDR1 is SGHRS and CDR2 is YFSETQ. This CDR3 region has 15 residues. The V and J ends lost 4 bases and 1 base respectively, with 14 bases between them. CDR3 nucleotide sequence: TGCGCCAGCAGCCTATTTCAGACAGCGAACACTGAAGCTTTCTTT. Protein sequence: CASSLFQTANTEAFF.

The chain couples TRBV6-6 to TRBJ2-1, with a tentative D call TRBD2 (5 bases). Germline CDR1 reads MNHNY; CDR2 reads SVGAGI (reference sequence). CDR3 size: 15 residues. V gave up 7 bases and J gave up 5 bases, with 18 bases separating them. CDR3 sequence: CASKMDSTSHNEQFF. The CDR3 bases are TGTGCCAGCAAAATGGACTCGACGTCCCACAATGAGCAGTTCTTC.

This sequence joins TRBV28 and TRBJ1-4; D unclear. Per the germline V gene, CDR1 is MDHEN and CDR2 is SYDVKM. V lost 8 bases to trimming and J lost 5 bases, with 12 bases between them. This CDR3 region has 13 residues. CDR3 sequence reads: CASGGRLNEKLFF. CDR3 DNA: TGTGCCAGCGGAGGCAGATTGAATGAAAAACTGTTTTTT. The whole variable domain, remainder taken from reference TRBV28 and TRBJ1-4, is DVKVTQSSRYLVKRTGEKVFLECVQDMDHENMFWYRQDPGLGLRLIYFSYDVKMKEKGDIPEGYSVSREKKERFSLILESASTNQTSMYLCASGGRLNEKLFFGSGTQLSVL.

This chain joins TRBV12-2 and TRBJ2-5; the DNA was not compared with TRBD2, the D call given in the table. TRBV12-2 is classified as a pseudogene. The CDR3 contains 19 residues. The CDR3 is CASHYLNGDFEGVRETQYF. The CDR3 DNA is TGTGCAAGTCACTATTTGAACGGGGACTTTGAGGGTGTCAGAGAGACCCAGTACTTC.

CDR3 coding DNA: TGTGCCAGCAGTGTGTCTCCTGCCGTCGGGGAGCTGTTTTTT. It yields the protein CASSVSPAVGELFF. The chain recombines TRBV6-1 with TRBJ2-2; D remains unclear. Per germline, CDR1 MNHNS and CDR2 SASEGT. V lost 4 bases and J 7 bases, leaving 13 bases between the germline ends. The CDR3 has 14 residues.

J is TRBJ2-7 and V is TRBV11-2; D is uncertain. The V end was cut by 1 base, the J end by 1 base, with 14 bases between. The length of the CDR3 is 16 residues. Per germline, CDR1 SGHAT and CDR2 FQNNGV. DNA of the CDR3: TGTGCCAGCAGCTTAGCACCGGGCTATACATCCTACGAGCAGTACTTC. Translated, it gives CASSLAPGYTSYEQYF.

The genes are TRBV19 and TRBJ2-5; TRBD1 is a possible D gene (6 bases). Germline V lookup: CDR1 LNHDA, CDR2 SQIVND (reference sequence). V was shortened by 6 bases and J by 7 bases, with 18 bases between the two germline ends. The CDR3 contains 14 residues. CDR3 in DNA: TGTGCCAGTAGCGAACAGGGACAAGATGGGACCCAGTACTTC. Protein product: CASSEQGQDGTQYF.

The CDR3 loop reads CAWASAGPSNEQFF. The CDR3 nucleotides are TGTGCCTGGGCCTCGGCGGGACCCTCCAATGAGCAGTTCTTC. The genes are TRBV30 and TRBJ2-1; TRBD2 might be the D (6 bases). CDR1 and CDR2 from the germline V gene are GTSNPN and SVGIG (reference sequence). V was trimmed by 5 bases and J by 6 bases, leaving 17 bases between them. CDR3 length equals 14 residues. The variable domain in full, with the rest retrieved from reference TRBV30 and TRBJ2-1, is SQTIHQWPATLVQPVGSPLSLECTVEGTSNPNLYWYRQAAGRGLQLLFYSVGIGQISSEVPQNLSASRPQDRQFILSSKKLLLSDSGFYLCAWASAGPSNEQFFGPGTRLTVL.

The CDR3: CASSLRAFETQYF. CDR3 DNA: TGTGCCAGCAGCTTAAGGGCCTTTGAGACCCAGTACTTC. The chain links TRBV11-2 to TRBJ2-5; no definite D call. Germline V CDR1 and CDR2: SGHAT, FQNNGV. The CDR3 has 13 residues. V gave up 2 bases and J gave up 5 bases, with 9 bases separating them.

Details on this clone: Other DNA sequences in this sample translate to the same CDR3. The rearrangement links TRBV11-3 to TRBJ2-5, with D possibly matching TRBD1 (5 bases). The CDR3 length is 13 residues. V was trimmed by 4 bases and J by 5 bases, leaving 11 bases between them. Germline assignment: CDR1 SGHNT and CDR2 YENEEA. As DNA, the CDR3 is TGTGCCAGCAGCTCAGGGCCCCAGGAGACCCAGTACTTC. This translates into CASSSGPQETQYF.